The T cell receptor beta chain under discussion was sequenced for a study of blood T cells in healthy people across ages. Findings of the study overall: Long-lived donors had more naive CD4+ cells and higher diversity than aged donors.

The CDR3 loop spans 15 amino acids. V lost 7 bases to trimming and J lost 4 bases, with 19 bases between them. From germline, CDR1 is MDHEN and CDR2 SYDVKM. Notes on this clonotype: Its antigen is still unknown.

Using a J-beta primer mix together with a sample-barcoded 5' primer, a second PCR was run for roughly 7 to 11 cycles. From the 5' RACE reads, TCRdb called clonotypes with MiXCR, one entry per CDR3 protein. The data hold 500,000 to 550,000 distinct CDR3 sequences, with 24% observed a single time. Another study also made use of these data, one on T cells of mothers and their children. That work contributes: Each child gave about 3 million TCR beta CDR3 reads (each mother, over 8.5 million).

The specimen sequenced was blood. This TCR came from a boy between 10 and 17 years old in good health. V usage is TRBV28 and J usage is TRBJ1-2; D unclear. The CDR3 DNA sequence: TGTGCCAGCACGACCTTAGGGCAGGCCTTCTATGGCTACACCTTC. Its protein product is CASTTLGQAFYGYTF.